This T cell receptor (beta chain) was identified in a study of control samples from healthy donors and cancer patients. Some clones are missing from TCRdb's copy, which holds only in-frame ones; the method was immunoSEQ multiplex PCR. The sample contains more than 100,000 clones, around nine tenths of which appear only once. Germline lookup yields CDR1 SGDLS and CDR2 YYNGEE. V dropped 4 bases and J dropped 3; count of bases not matched to a gene: 8. The CDR3 covers 15 residues. The receptor was derived from a man aged 45-60 years with head and neck cancer. This chain joins TRBV9 and TRBJ2-3; TRBD2 agrees at 7 bases. Specimen: PBMCs. DNA of the CDR3: TGTGCCAGCAGCCCCGATGGGGGGGAGACAGATACGCAGTATTTT. This gives the protein CASSPDGGETDTQYF.